Sequencing of this T cell receptor (beta chain) was carried out in a study of metastatic and nonmetastatic thyroid tumors (dated by TCRdb to 2018 to 2020). Background for the entire study: Repertoires were compared across peripheral blood and tumor or nodule tissue samples from malignant and benign thyroid patients. Study-wide conclusions, independent of this receptor: In both blood and tumor samples, malignant tumors were reported to have significantly higher TCR beta diversity than benign nodules.

This clone was seen repeatedly, ten times or more. This clone's antigen is unknown. Per-base quality was not reported, and no clone a single base away is much larger than it. The sample has other DNA sequences that encode this CDR3 too. The method was PCR. The data were produced on an Illumina HiSeq 4000. High-throughput sequencing was used to profile the CDR3 region of the TCR beta-chain in every patient. As for how the authors treated the data: A classifier to discriminate distant-metastatic papillary thyroid cancer patients was built from CDR3 differences across clinicopathological groups. Repertoire diversity was assessed with the Shannon index, and tumor-blood repertoire similarity with the Morisita-Horn index. TCRdb trimmed public reads at Q25 via fastp, called clones via MiXCR and kept in-frame beta chains. V and J calls and clone size were set by TCRdb, not the authors. Present in this sample are more than 15,000 clones, 25% to 30% of which were seen just once. The leading ten clones occupy about 12% of the sample.

No treatment had been received by any patient before thyroid surgery. The study retrospectively analysed patient clinical samples collected from the early 2010s to the late 2010s using T-cell receptor beta sequencing. V is cut back by 6 bases and J by 1 base, with 6 bases in the junction unmatched. The germline V gene (reference sequence) specifies DFQATT as CDR1 and SNEGSKA as CDR2. The cysteine opens and the phenylalanine closes a CDR3 of 13 amino acids. Only the CDR3 DNA is retained, 39 bases long and in frame from the first base. Sequenced: tumor tissue. This TCR was sampled from a male donor with papillary thyroid cancer or a benign thyroid nodule (not recorded which). Some clones in this sample may be carry-over from other donors' samples. Recombination linked TRBV20-1 to TRBJ2-7; 7 junctional bases match TRBD2. The CDR3 region reads CSASGDGSYEQYF. The DNA reads as follows: TGCAGTGCGAGCGGGGACGGTTCCTACGAGCAGTACTTC.